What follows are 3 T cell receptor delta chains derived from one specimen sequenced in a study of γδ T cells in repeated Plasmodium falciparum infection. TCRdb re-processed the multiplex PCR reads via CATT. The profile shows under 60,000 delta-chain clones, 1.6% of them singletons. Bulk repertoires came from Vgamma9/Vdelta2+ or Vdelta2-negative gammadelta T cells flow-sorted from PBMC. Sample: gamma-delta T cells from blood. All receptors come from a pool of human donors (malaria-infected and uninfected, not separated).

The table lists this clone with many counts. This CDR3 is CACDTVGVRPDKLIF. The CDR3 DNA is TGTGCCTGTGACACGGTGGGGGTTCGTCCCGATAAACTCATCTTT. V usage is TRDV2 and J usage is TRDJ1, with a possible D match to TRDD3 (6 bases). This CDR3 spans 15 amino acids. Trimming pared 1 base from V and 3 bases from J, leaving 14 bases between. Germline lookup yields CDR1 GEAIGNYY and CDR2 EKD.

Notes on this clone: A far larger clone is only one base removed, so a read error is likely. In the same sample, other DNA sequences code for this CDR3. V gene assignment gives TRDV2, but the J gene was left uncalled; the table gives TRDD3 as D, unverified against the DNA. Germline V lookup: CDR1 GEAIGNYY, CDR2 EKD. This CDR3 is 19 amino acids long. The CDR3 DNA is TGTGCCTGTGACACGGGTGGGGCCCTTAGCTCCTGGGACACCCGACAGATGTTCTTC. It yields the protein CACDTGGALSSWDTRQMFF.

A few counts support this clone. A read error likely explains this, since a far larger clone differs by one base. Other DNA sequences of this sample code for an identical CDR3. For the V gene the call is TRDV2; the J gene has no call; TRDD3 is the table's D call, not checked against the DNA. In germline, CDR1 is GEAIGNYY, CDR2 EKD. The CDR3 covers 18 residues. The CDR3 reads CACDKGDTATSQTDKLIF. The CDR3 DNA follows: TGTGCCTGTGACAAGGGGGATACGGCCACATCGCAGACCGATAAACTCATTTTT.